The 2 T cell receptor beta chains in this list originate from one sample, sequenced in a study of T cell responses to AZD1222 COVID-19 vaccine. The repertoire was sequenced with immunoSEQ multiplex PCR; TCRdb's copy has only in-frame clones and lacks some. The sample has 150,000 or so clones; 85% to 95% are singletons. Sequences were derived from peripheral blood, sampled on day 0 of AZD1222 vaccination. These receptors were collected from an adult in good health.

This clone showed up just once. The chain links TRBV5-3 to TRBJ1-5; D is unresolved. TRBV5-3 is reported as an ORF; its role is uncertain. The CDR3 has 12 amino acids. The germline V and J ends were trimmed by 3 bases and 3 bases, with 4 bases remaining between them. The CDR3 region is CARSSPNQPQHF. CDR3 coding DNA: TGTGCCAGAAGCTCCCCCAATCAGCCCCAGCATTTT.

The V call is TRBV4-1, the J call TRBJ1-2; maybe TRBD1 (5 bases). V was pared by 2 bases and J by 4 bases, with 14 bases between. This CDR3 contains 15 residues. Germline loops: CDR1 MGHRA, CDR2 YSYEKL. CDR3 loop: CASSQLAGASYGYTF. The CDR3 bases are TGCGCCAGCAGCCAATTGGCTGGGGCCTCCTATGGCTACACCTTC.